The sequence of this TCR beta chain was determined in a study of beta chain features in type 1 diabetes. Trimming left V 3 bases short and J 5 bases short, with 8 bases between. Germline assignment: CDR1 LNHDA and CDR2 SQIVND (reference sequence). The CDR3 loop spans 13 amino acids. Once sorted, every population was more than 98% pure. cDNA synthesis used the whole RNA isolate, giving expressed TCRB sequences. Generated by immunoSEQ multiplex PCR, the TCRdb table keeps only in-frame clones and is missing some. The table records fewer than 200,000 clones, roughly an eighth of them present only once. The rearrangement joins TRBV19 to TRBJ2-1; TRBD2 is a possible D gene (5 bases). The origin of this receptor is a woman in her late teens or twenties in good health. The sequenced sample consisted of central memory CD4+ T cells from blood. Here the CDR3 DNA reads TGTGCCAGTAGTATGAGGGAGAACAATGAGCAGTTCTTC. Its protein product is CASSMRENNEQFF.